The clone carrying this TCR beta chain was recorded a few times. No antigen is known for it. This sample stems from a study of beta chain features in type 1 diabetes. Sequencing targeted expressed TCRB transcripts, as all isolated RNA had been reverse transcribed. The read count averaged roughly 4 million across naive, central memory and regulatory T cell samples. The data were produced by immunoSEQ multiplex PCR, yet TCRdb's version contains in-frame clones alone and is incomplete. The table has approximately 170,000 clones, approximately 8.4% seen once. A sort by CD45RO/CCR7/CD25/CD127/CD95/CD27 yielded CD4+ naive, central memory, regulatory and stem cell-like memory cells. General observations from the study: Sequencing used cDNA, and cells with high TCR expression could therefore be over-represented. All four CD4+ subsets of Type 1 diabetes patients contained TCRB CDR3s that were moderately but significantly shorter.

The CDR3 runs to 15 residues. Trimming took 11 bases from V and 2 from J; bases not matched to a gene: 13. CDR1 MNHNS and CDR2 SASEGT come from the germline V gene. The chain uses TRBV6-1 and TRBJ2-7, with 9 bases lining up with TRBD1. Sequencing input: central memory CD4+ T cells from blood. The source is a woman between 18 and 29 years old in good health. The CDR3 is CAFIPGQGQTYEQYF. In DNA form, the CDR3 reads TGTGCCTTCATCCCGGGACAGGGTCAGACCTACGAGCAGTACTTC.